This T cell receptor (beta chain) was sequenced for a study of cytomegalovirus exposure and HLA in healthy donors (dated by TCRdb to 2016 to 2017). Concerning the study at large: An earlier analysis of several hundred of the donors reported about 290 Gb of sequence data and around 120 million unique TCR beta sequences from 150 million to 200 million T cells. An earlier analysis of several hundred of the donors applied high-throughput TCR beta sequencing to assess whether each TCR beta V gene segment acted as functional or pseudogenic. Approximately 310 gigabases of sequencing data and 70 million to 85 million unique TCR sequences were included in an early release covering roughly 600 HLA-typed donors. Along with the roughly 670-subject first cohort, a separate validation cohort of over 90 different subjects was used. High-throughput TCR immunosequencing, statistical association of individual TCRs with disease status, and machine learning were combined to predict cytomegalovirus infection status. Of the approximately 400 genotyped donors, 75% to 85% were placed in the genetic ancestry cluster associated with self-reported Caucasian donors. Alongside the repertoire data, information on donor age, sex, ethnicity and CMV serostatus was compiled. Both class I and class II loci were covered by HLA typing, at four-digit resolution. The number of donors typed differed by locus, with roughly 620-630 for A, B, C, DRB1 and DQB1, around 520 for DQA1, about 610 for DPA1, and some 440 for DPB1. The study aimed to test whether cataloging public T cell receptors could reveal signatures of past pathogen exposure. A later analysis re-examined previously published TCR beta repertoires from just over 650 donors and added high-resolution HLA genotyping to investigate patterns of TCR occurrence. In the later analysis, no new phenotypic data were used to find candidate immune exposures; instead, reliance was placed on TCR beta sequences and their occurrence across donors. Among 300 to 450 genotyped donors of the cohort, an average of around 240,000 unique TCR beta nucleotide sequences were sequenced per donor, around 20% of them non-productive. Genome-wide SNP genotypes for about three fifths of the 666 donors were used in a later genetic analysis, which treated that subset as a discovery cohort. The study used immunosequencing to profile the T cell repertoires of about 670 subjects and linked those repertoires to cytomegalovirus serostatus. Because of strong linkage in the cohort, a few DR-DQ haplotypes were treated as single units for association and clustering. All discovery cohort repertoires had been generated on a single sequencing platform. Findings and caveats that apply to the study as a whole: Some IMGT-functional V segments, including TRBV6-2 and TRBV6-3, could not be distinguished by the 87-base-pair reads and were therefore excluded. The presence/absence analyses assumed that sequencing depth was roughly uniform across donors, and that assumption may not be true. Compared with the approximately 710-donor mean, donors in an Asian-associated ancestry cluster had fewer N-insertions in productive TCRs, according to a later genetic analysis. Most TCR sequences were seen in very few donors, while some public TCRs were found in many individuals. In a later analysis, TCR association rates were found to vary across HLA loci, with the most associated TCRs seen for DRB1 alleles and the fewest for HLA-C alleles. Cytomegalovirus status was reported to be diagnosed by the classifier with high specificity and sensitivity in both the original and validation cohorts. This cohort had only TCR beta chains sequenced, and the lack of alpha or paired-chain data limited which features could be detected. A cluster of highly shared sequence variants was judged likely to be a technical artifact of the sequencing pipeline. The authors suggested that the approach could potentially be extended to other disease states and immunological phenotypes. Assigning TCR associations to individual alleles was difficult when HLA alleles, especially DR and DQ, strongly co-occurred. In a later genetic analysis, a missense DCLRE1C variant was associated with V-gene and J-gene trimming of TCR beta chains, and the association was replicated in an independent cohort. Correlated functional status among segregating V segments might be attributable to linkage disequilibrium, but an unknown experimental factor could not be ruled out. An earlier analysis of roughly 570 of the donors showed that most TCR beta V segments appeared in productive rearrangements either about 90% or about 30% of the time, which broadly matched IMGT annotations. Because counts were too low, seventeen rarely observed V segments, including chromosome 9 orphons, were excluded from the earlier analysis of roughly 580 of the donors. Because some donors lacked HLA typing at each locus, the association tests relied only on the typed subset. The study listed 150 to 200 TCR beta chains as associated with cytomegalovirus. A few of the identified cytomegalovirus-associated TCR beta chains were confirmed in vitro to be specific for cytomegalovirus antigens. According to a later analysis, parvovirus B19, influenza, CMV and Epstein-Barr virus appeared linked to several top co-occurrence clusters. Immune exposure information for the cohort was limited to CMV serostatus. A later analysis associated 16,951 TCR beta sequences with specific HLA alleles at a false discovery rate of 0.05. According to a later analysis, most CMV-associated TCR beta chains appeared to be HLA-restricted, and the HLA associations seemed to be driven largely by CMV exposure. Compared with equally common non-associated chains, HLA-associated TCR beta chains in a later analysis were more clonally expanded and had lower generation probabilities. A further reported finding was that TCR beta sequences accurately predicted the HLA-A and HLA-B alleles for most subjects in the first cohort.

The CDR3 numbers 15 residues from cysteine through phenylalanine. Just the 45-base CDR3 DNA is kept, in frame starting at base 1. For CDR1 and CDR2, the germline V gene lists SGHDN and FVKESK. The V and J ends are trimmed by 4 bases and 4 bases, leaving 16 bases between them. Receptors were amplified or captured by the immunoSEQ multiplex PCR assay. For the multiplex PCR, a mixture combining 60 forward primers for TCR Vbeta segments and 13 reverse primers for TCR Jbeta segments was used. The CDR3 region of rearranged TCR beta genes was amplified from genomic DNA by a multiplex PCR assay. Amplified TCR beta libraries were sequenced as 87-base-pair reads on the Illumina HiSeq System. On the study's bioinformatics: Across the 600 to 700 repertoires, a later analysis counted tens of millions of unique TCR beta chains, some 11 million of which were shared by at least two donors. Raw reads were error-corrected and collapsed into unique sequences with a nearest-neighbor algorithm that merged closely related sequences to remove PCR and sequencing errors. CDR3 sequences were aligned to IMGT reference sequences to assign V, D and J gene segments. For a sequence to be retained, a match of at least six nucleotides was required to both a V gene segment and a J gene segment. Rearrangements were called productive when the CDR3 lacked stop codons and stayed in frame with V and J; all others were non-productive. Following IMGT convention, CDR3 was defined as the stretch from the second conserved V-encoded cysteine to the conserved J-encoded phenylalanine. The earlier analysis of some 600 of the donors excluded sequences that lacked an unambiguous match to a single V gene segment. An earlier analysis of a few hundred of the donors classified V segments as functional when productive rearrangements were above 56.7% and as segregating when the standard deviation between donors was above 5%. To diagnose cytomegalovirus status from the catalog of TCR beta chain sequences, a statistical classification framework was built. In a later analysis, V and J genes were assigned by comparing TCR nucleotide sequences against IMGT/GENE-DB human TR gene sequences. In a later analysis, CDR3 sequences and most-parsimonious VDJ recombination scenarios were assigned using the TCRdist pipeline. In a later analysis, each TCR beta chain was defined by its CDR3 amino acid sequence together with its V-gene family, and reads lacking a unique V-gene family were excluded. To address suspected cross-contamination and a sequencing artifact, a later analysis removed 592 highly shared, low-generation-probability nucleotide sequences. In a later analysis, a clonal expansion index for each public chain was calculated from normalized within-repertoire ranks of inferred template counts. A later analysis computed generation probabilities with a VDJ recombination model fitted to out-of-frame rearrangements, and checked the results against IGoR. In a later analysis, hypergeometric tests were used to score TCR-TCR, TCR-HLA and TCR-CMV co-occurrence, with a repertoire-size bias correction applied to TCR pairs. False discovery rates were estimated in a later analysis by permuting HLA or CMV assignments 20 times. In a later analysis, co-occurring TCRs were grouped using DBSCAN, and TCRdist sequence similarity was added for clustering within HLA-allele-positive subsets. Co-occurrence clustering excluded repertoires with fewer than 30,000 or more than 120,000 public chains, plus five with anomalous nucleotide sharing. Sourced from immuneACCESS, this table was stored by TCRdb with only in-frame sequences that have V and J called. A share of the clones is absent; for the studies checked, an unresolved V gene accounts for under half, and the remainder has no known explanation. That table supplies the V and J calls and clone size; D and trimming were determined from the DNA. The sample data list about 170,000 clones, and 80% of these were observed just once. In total, the top ten clones hold 6.5% to 8.5% of the sample.

Regarding this clone: Its target antigen remains unknown. No base quality values were provided; no much bigger clone lies one nucleotide off.

The cohort comprised some 680 healthy bone marrow donors. Cohort members were all nominally healthy when sampled, although unrecorded immune exposures were likely present. The donor was CMV seropositive and belonged to the group of some 290 seropositive cohort members. Every donor gave a peripheral blood sample, and the peripheral blood mononuclear cells from that sample were used for TCR beta sequencing. The Qiagen DNeasy Blood Extraction Kit was used to extract genomic DNA from the blood cell samples. The chain employs TRBV14 and TRBJ1-2; 6 matching bases give a weak D call of TRBD1. The sequence was collected from a young man in good health and CMV-seropositive. What was sequenced was PBMCs. The DNA reads TGTGCCAGCAGCCCGAACAGGGAGGGGTTCTATGGCTACACCTTC. The translation is CASSPNREGFYGYTF.